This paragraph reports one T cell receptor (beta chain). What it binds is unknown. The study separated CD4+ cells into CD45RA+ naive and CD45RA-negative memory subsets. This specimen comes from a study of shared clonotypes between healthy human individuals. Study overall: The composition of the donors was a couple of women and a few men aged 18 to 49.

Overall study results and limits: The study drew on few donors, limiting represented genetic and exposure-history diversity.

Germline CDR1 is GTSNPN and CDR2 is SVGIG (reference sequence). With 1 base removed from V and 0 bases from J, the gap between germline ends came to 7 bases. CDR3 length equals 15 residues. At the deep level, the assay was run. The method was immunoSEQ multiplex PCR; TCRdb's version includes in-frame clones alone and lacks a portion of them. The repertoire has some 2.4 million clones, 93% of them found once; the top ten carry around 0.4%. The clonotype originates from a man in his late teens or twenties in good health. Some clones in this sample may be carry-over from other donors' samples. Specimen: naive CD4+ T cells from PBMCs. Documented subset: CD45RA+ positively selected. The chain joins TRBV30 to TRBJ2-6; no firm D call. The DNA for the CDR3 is TGTGCCTGGAGTGGGGATTTCTCTGGGGCCAACGTCCTGACTTTC. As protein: CAWSGDFSGANVLTF.